The 27 T cell receptor beta chains presented below share a single source sample, sequenced in a study of blood T cell repertoires in COVID-19. TCRdb's table, derived via immunoSEQ multiplex PCR, lists solely in-frame clones and lacks some. The data show approximately 50,000 clones, under 85% seen once. The sample was peripheral blood. These TCRs come from a man aged 70-80 years with active COVID-19.

The chain has TRBV5-6 and TRBJ2-3; 7 nucleotides line up with TRBD1. The CDR3 is made up of 14 amino acids. V lost 4 bases and J lost 1; bases outside the gene matches: 3. CDR1 and CDR2 from the germline V gene are SGHDT and YYEEEE. This CDR3 reads CASSQQGGTDTQYF. DNA of the CDR3: TGTGCCAGCAGCCAGCAGGGGGGCACAGATACGCAGTATTTT.

This clone occurred a few times. The chain is built from TRBV29-1 and TRBJ1-1; D perhaps matches TRBD1 (6 bases). The CDR3 runs to 15 residues. V lost 0 bases to trimming and J lost 3 bases, with 14 bases between them. Germline V gene lookup returns CDR1 SQVTM and CDR2 ANQGSEA. The CDR3 coding sequence is TGCAGCGTTGAAGATCCAACAGGGTGGGACACTGAAGCTTTCTTT. Translation gives CSVEDPTGWDTEAFF.

This sequence joins TRBV15 and TRBJ1-6, with unresolved D. V gave up 0 bases and J gave up 7 bases, with 10 bases separating them. CDR1 is LNHNV, CDR2 YYDKDF, per germline (reference sequence). The CDR3 extends over 15 amino acids. The CDR3 DNA reads as TGTGCCACCAGCAGAGAAGCGATCCAAAATTCACCCCTCCACTTT. Its translation is CATSREAIQNSPLHF.

The chain carries TRBV5-8 and TRBJ2-4; possible D gene TRBD1, 6 bases. The CDR3 length is 16 residues. The V gene lost 1 base and the J gene lost 6 bases, with 17 bases spanning the gap. Germline V gene lookup returns CDR1 SGHTS and CDR2 YDEGEE. The DNA for the CDR3 is TGTGCCAGCAGCTTGTATCAGGGGATAGATTTAAACATTCAGTACTTC. It codes for CASSLYQGIDLNIQYF.

At least ten counts were recorded for this clone. The CDR3 loop is CASSESIPGTHNYGYTF. In nucleotides, the CDR3 is TGTGCCAGCAGTGAATCCATACCCGGGACACATAACTATGGCTACACCTTC. This chain connects TRBV6-1 to TRBJ1-2; a weak D match, TRBD1 (6 bases). With 2 bases removed from V and 1 base from J, the gap between germline ends came to 17 bases. Germline V gene data show CDR1 as MNHNS and CDR2 as SASEGT. The CDR3 contains 17 residues.

The chain couples TRBV4-1 to TRBJ2-3, with 9 positions matching TRBD1. The V and J ends lost 6 bases and 2 bases, in that order; junction bases with no gene match: 3. This CDR3 is 14 amino acids long. Germline V lookup: CDR1 MGHRA, CDR2 YSYEKL. As DNA, the CDR3 is TGCGCCAGCAGAAGGGACAGGGACACAGATACGCAGTATTTT. Amino acid sequence: CASRRDRDTDTQYF.

The rearrangement links TRBV5-1 to TRBJ1-2; D is ambiguous. Germline loops: CDR1 SGHRS, CDR2 YFSETQ. Trimming pared 5 bases from V and 0 bases from J, leaving 5 bases between. The CDR3 has 12 amino acids. CDR3 DNA sequence: TGCGCCAGCAGTCAAACTAACTATGGCTACACCTTC. Its protein is CASSQTNYGYTF.

The rearrangement joins TRBV12-3 or TRBV12-4 to TRBJ1-1; D is undetermined. V lost 6 bases and J 0 bases, leaving 8 bases between the germline ends. The length of the CDR3 is 13 residues. The CDR3 region is CASSLLLNTEAFF. CDR3 nucleotide sequence: TGTGCCAGCAGCCTACTCCTGAACACTGAAGCTTTCTTT.

The chain carries TRBV4-2 and TRBJ1-1; perhaps TRBD1 as D (6 bases). Germline V CDR1 and CDR2: LGHNA, YNFKEQ. The CDR3 covers 13 residues. V was pared by 3 bases and J by 8 bases, with 13 bases between. CDR3 sequence: CASSQHGTREAFF. The CDR3 coding sequence is TGTGCCAGCAGCCAGCACGGGACACGAGAAGCTTTCTTT.

The CDR3 loop reads CASSPAPTSGGAGEQFF. The CDR3, as DNA: TGTGCCAGCAGCCCGGCCCCCACTAGCGGGGGGGCCGGTGAGCAGTTCTTC. The chain employs TRBV7-3 and TRBJ2-1, with TRBD2 identical over 13 bases. The CDR3 consists of 17 residues. The germline V gene has CDR1 SGHTA and CDR2 FQGTGA. J gave up 9 bases and V 5 bases, and 13 bases lay outside the gene matches.

The rearrangement uses TRBV3-1 (or the pseudogene TRBV3-2) and TRBJ2-5; D gene uncertain. V was pared by 3 bases and J by 4 bases, with 9 bases between. There are 13 residues in the CDR3. From germline, CDR1 is LGHDT and CDR2 YNNKEL (reference sequence). CDR3 region: CASSHRSPETQYF. The CDR3 coding sequence is TGTGCCAGCAGCCATCGCAGTCCAGAGACCCAGTACTTC.

V usage is TRBV7-8 and J usage is TRBJ2-7; 11 nucleotides match TRBD2. Germline CDR1 SGHVS, CDR2 FQNEAQ. The CDR3 consists of 17 residues. Trimming at V came to 5 bases and at J to 4 bases, leaving 13 bases not matched to a gene. The CDR3 coding sequence is TGTGCCAGCAGCCCCCGGGGGGGGACTAGCGGAACTTACGAGCAGTACTTC. It yields the protein CASSPRGGTSGTYEQYF.

The gene calls are TRBV29-1 and TRBJ1-2; 7 nucleotides agree with TRBD1. Trimming cost V 5 bases and J 2 bases; bases outside gene matches: 5. The germline gives CDR1 SQVTM, CDR2 ANQGSEA. This CDR3 region has 13 residues. For the CDR3, the DNA is TGCAGCGTTAGGGACAGCCGAAACTATGGCTACACCTTC. This encodes CSVRDSRNYGYTF.

The J gene is TRBJ1-3, the V gene TRBV18; possibly TRBD1 for D (5 bases). CDR3 length: 14 residues. The V gene lost 5 bases and the J gene lost 2 bases, with 10 bases spanning the gap. The germline gives CDR1 KGHSH, CDR2 LQKENI. The CDR3 bases are TGTGCCAGCTCATCCGACAGTACTGGAAACACCATATATTTT. Amino acids: CASSSDSTGNTIYF.

This chain connects TRBV3-1 (or the pseudogene TRBV3-2) to TRBJ2-5; no clear D gene. V lost 4 bases and J 0 bases, leaving 9 bases between the germline ends. The CDR3 loop spans 14 amino acids. The germline V gene has CDR1 LGHDT and CDR2 YNNKEL (reference sequence). The CDR3 DNA is TGTGCCAGCAGCCCCTCGGTGGACCAAGAGACCCAGTACTTC. The encoded protein is CASSPSVDQETQYF.

This clone was counted once. V is TRBV3-1 (or the pseudogene TRBV3-2) and J is TRBJ2-2, with TRBD2 matching over 10 bases. CDR3 length equals 18 residues. Trimming took 4 bases from V and 2 from J; bases not matched to a gene: 10. From germline, CDR1 is LGHDT and CDR2 YNNKEL (reference sequence). CDR3 protein: CASSRDSGGPINTGELFF. The CDR3 coding sequence is TGTGCCAGCAGCCGAGATAGCGGGGGGCCTATAAACACCGGGGAGCTGTTTTTT.

V gene TRBV10-3 combines with J gene TRBJ2-3; 7 bases map to TRBD1. This CDR3 comprises 15 residues. Trimming at V came to 3 bases and at J to 3 bases, leaving 6 bases not matched to a gene. The germline V gene has CDR1 ENHRY and CDR2 SYGVKD. CDR3 loop: CAISEGGRSTDTQYF. CDR3 DNA: TGTGCCATCAGTGAAGGGGGCCGAAGTACAGATACGCAGTATTTT.

V usage is TRBV13 and J usage is TRBJ2-3, with D uncertain. With 5 bases removed from V and 4 bases from J, the gap between germline ends came to 16 bases. The CDR3 covers 15 residues. The germline CDR1 and CDR2 sequences are PRHDT and FYEKMQ (reference sequence). The CDR3 region has the DNA TGTGCCAGCAGCCTACGCAGCCTAGTCCCAGATACGCAGTATTTT. Protein sequence: CASSLRSLVPDTQYF.

The chain has TRBV13 and TRBJ2-4; weak D call: TRBD1 (7 bases). The germline gives CDR1 PRHDT, CDR2 FYEKMQ (reference sequence). V lost 0 bases, J lost 10 bases, and 22 bases lay in between. The CDR3 extends over 17 amino acids. The CDR3 nucleotides are TGTGCCAGCAGCTTAGGCCTCTGGACAGGAGGGGACGGAATTCAGTACTTC. Translated, it gives CASSLGLWTGGDGIQYF.

The CDR3 DNA is TGCGCCGGAAGTTTTCGGGCTGAAGCTTTCTTT. Its translation is CAGSFRAEAFF. The chain combines TRBV5-1 with TRBJ1-1; D remains ambiguous. V lost 10 bases to trimming and J lost 6 bases, with 13 bases between them. This CDR3 comprises 11 residues. Germline V gene sequence: CDR1 SGHRS, CDR2 YFSETQ.

V is TRBV5-4 and J is TRBJ2-2; 11 bases fit TRBD2. The germline V gene encodes CDR1 SGHNT and CDR2 YYREEE (reference sequence). J lost 2 bases, V lost 4 bases, and 7 bases had no gene match. The CDR3 is made up of 17 amino acids. The CDR3 here is CASSRSGGAYNTGELFF. Here the CDR3 DNA reads TGTGCCAGCAGCCGTAGCGGGGGGGCTTATAACACCGGGGAGCTGTTTTTT.

The rearrangement links TRBV11-2 to TRBJ2-4; weak D call: TRBD2 (7 bases). CDR3 length: 12 residues. From germline, CDR1 is SGHAT and CDR2 FQNNGV. Between the trimmed V and J ends, which lost 7 bases and 8 bases, there was a span of 12 bases. The CDR3 DNA is TGTGCCAGCACCGGGGGGCTAGACATTCAGTACTTC. Protein: CASTGGLDIQYF.

The chain couples TRBV18 to TRBJ2-2, with TRBD1 as a possible D gene (6 bases). Trimming took off 1 base at V and 5 bases at J, with 11 bases between the two ends. There are 15 residues in the CDR3. Germline V CDR1 and CDR2: KGHSH, LQKENI. The CDR3 DNA reads as TGTGCCAGCTCACCACTGGACAGAAAGACCGGGGAGCTGTTTTTT. This sequence encodes CASSPLDRKTGELFF.

The chain carries TRBV12-3 or TRBV12-4 and TRBJ2-7; D unclear. Trimming cost V 3 bases and J 2 bases, with 2 bases left between them. The CDR3 contains 11 residues. The DNA for the CDR3 is TGTGCCAGCAGTTTTACCTACGAGCAGTACTTC. Translated, it gives CASSFTYEQYF.

The chain employs TRBV19 and TRBJ2-7; 8 nucleotides agree with TRBD1. There are 14 residues in the CDR3. The germline V gene encodes CDR1 LNHDA and CDR2 SQIVND (reference sequence). V lost 7 bases and J lost 1; bases outside the gene matches: 6. CDR3 region: CASKGQGASYEQYF. Here the CDR3 DNA reads TGTGCCAGTAAAGGGCAGGGGGCTTCCTACGAGCAGTACTTC.

The V and J genes are TRBV6-2 or TRBV6-3 and TRBJ2-4; D is unresolved. Germline V gene data show CDR1 as MNHEY and CDR2 as SVGEGT. V lost 5 bases to trimming and J lost 3 bases, with 8 bases between them. The CDR3 contains 13 residues. CDR3 sequence reads: CASSRVNKNIQYF. Here the CDR3 DNA reads TGTGCCAGCAGTCGGGTAAACAAAAACATTCAGTACTTC.

The rearrangement joins TRBV5-1 to TRBJ2-1, with 8 positions matching TRBD2. Germline lookup yields CDR1 SGHRS and CDR2 YFSETQ. The CDR3 spans 15 residues. J gave up 9 bases and V 0 bases, and 8 bases lay outside the gene matches. The chain's CDR3 is CASSLERGGLGEQFF. CDR3 DNA: TGCGCCAGCAGCTTGGAACGGGGGGGCCTCGGTGAGCAGTTCTTC.